The clone carrying this T cell receptor beta chain came up a few times. This entry belongs to a study of early T cells in non-severe SARS-CoV-2 infection. V lost 3 bases and J lost 5; bases outside the gene matches: 9. This CDR3 contains 16 residues. Each CDR3 protein is one row after TCRdb ran MiXCR on the 5' RACE reads. The sample has about 94,000 distinct CDR3 sequences; less than 15% are singletons. The genes are TRBV12-3 or TRBV12-4 and TRBJ2-3; the match to TRBD2 covers 9 bases. Source material: whole blood. The receptor was isolated from an adult who was a healthcare worker with PCR-confirmed SARS-CoV-2 infection or an uninfected control (not recorded which). The CDR3 spells CASSFFAGGRLDTQYF. The CDR3 coding sequence is TGTGCCAGCAGTTTTTTTGCGGGGGGGCGGTTAGATACGCAGTATTTT.